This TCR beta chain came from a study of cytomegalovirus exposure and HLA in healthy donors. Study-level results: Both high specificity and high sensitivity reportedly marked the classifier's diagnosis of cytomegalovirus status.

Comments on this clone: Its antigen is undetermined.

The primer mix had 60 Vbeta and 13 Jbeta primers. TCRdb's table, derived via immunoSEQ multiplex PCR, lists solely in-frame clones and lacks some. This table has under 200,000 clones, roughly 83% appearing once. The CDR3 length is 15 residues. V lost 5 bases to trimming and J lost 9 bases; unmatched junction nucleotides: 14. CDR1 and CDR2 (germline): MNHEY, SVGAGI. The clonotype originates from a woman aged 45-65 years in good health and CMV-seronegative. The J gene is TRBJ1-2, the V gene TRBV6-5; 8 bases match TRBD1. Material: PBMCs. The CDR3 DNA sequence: TGTGCCAGCAGTCAAGGACAGGGAATCACGATTAGCTACACCTTC. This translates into CASSQGQGITISYTF.